This T cell receptor beta chain came from a study of blood T cell repertoires in COVID-19. Looking at the study overall: Researchers got acute and convalescent COVID-19 samples from the United States, Italy and Spain. Sources were T cells, B-cell-depleted T cells, or PBMCs; the material itself was cDNA or gDNA.

TCRdb's copy holds only in-frame clones and misses some; the assay was immunoSEQ multiplex PCR. The sample has some 100,000 clones; around four fifths are singletons. This CDR3 comprises 15 residues. V was cut by 4 bases and J by 0 bases, with 11 bases left in between. Germline CDR1 and CDR2: SGDLS and YYNGEE. This receptor was taken from a man aged 50 or older with active or convalescent COVID-19. The V call is TRBV9, the J call TRBJ2-1; D might be TRBD2 (5 bases). The sequencing input was peripheral blood. CDR3 nucleotides: TGTGCCAGCAGCCCCCTAGGGAGCTCCTACAATGAGCAGTTCTTC. This sequence encodes CASSPLGSSYNEQFF.